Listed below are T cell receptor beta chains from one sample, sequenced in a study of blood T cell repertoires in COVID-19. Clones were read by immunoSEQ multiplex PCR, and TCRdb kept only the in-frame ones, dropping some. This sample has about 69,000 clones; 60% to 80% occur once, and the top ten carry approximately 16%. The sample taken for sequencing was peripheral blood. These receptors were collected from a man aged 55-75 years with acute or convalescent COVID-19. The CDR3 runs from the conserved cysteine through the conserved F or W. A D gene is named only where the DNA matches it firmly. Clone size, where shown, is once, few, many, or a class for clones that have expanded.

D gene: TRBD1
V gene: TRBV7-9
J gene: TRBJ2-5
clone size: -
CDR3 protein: CASSPTGGETQYF
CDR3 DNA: TGTGCCAGCAGCCCGACAGGGGGAGAGACCCAGTACTTC

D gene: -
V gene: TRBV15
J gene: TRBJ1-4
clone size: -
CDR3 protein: CATSTRAGRAGEKLFF
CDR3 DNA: TGTGCCACCAGCACCAGGGCAGGACGAGCGGGTGAAAAACTGTTTTTT

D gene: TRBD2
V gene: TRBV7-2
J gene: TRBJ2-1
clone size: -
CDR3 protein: CASSPSGGVYNEQFF
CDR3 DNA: TGTGCCAGCAGCCCTAGCGGGGGCGTTTACAATGAGCAGTTCTTC

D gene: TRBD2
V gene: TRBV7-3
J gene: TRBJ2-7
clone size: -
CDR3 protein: CASRVAGSNSYEQYF
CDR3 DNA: TGTGCCAGCAGGGTAGCGGGGTCCAACTCCTACGAGCAGTACTTC

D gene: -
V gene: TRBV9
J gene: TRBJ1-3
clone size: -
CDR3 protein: CASSVEGVSSGNTIYF
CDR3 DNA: TGTGCCAGCAGCGTAGAGGGAGTTAGCTCTGGAAACACCATATATTTT

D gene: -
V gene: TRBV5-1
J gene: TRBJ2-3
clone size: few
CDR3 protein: CASSPGRGSDTQYF
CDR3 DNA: TGCGCCAGCAGCCCTGGACGGGGGTCAGATACGCAGTATTTT

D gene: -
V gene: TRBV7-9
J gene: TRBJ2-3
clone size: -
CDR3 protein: CASSLARGSSTDTQYF
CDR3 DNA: TGTGCCAGCAGCTTAGCGAGAGGGTCTAGCACAGATACGCAGTATTTT

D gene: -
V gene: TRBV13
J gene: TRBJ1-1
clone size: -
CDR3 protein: CASSLGRGRRGYTEAFF
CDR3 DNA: TGTGCCAGCAGCTTAGGCCGCGGGCGTAGAGGATACACTGAAGCTTTCTTT

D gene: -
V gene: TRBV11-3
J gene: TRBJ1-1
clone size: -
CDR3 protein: CASSLDLRTEAFF
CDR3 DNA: TGTGCCAGCAGCTTAGATCTTCGCACTGAAGCTTTCTTT

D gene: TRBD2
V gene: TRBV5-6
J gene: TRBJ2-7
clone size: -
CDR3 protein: CASSLRLAGIYEQYF
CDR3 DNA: TGTGCCAGCAGCTTGCGACTAGCGGGGATCTACGAGCAGTACTTC

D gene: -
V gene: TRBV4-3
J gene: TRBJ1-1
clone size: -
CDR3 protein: CASSQDRGGGTEAFF
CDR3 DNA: TGCGCCAGCAGCCAAGATCGGGGGGGAGGCACTGAAGCTTTCTTT

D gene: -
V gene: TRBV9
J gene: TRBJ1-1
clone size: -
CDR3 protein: CASSVGRYTEAFF
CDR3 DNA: TGTGCCAGCAGCGTAGGCAGGTACACTGAAGCTTTCTTT

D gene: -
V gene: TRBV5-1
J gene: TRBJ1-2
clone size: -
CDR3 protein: CASSLGDVGVDGYTF
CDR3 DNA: TGCGCCAGCAGCTTGGGGGATGTCGGGGTGGATGGCTACACCTTC

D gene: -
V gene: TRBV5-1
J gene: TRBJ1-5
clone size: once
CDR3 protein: CASKQDQNQPQHF
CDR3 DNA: TGCGCCAGCAAACAGGATCAGAATCAGCCCCAGCATTTT

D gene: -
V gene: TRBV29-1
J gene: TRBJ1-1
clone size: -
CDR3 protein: CSVTAGVNTEAFF
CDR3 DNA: TGCAGCGTTACTGCAGGGGTGAACACTGAAGCTTTCTTT

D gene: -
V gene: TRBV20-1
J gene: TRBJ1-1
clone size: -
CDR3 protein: CSASISTEAFF
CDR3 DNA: TGCAGTGCTAGTATATCCACTGAAGCTTTCTTT

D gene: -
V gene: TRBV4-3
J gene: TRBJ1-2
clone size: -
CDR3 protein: CASSDYTGSGYTF
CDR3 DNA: TGCGCCAGCAGCGATTACACAGGGTCGGGCTACACCTTC

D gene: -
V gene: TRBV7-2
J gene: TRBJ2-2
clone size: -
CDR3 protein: CASRKQGNTGELFF
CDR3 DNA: TGTGCCAGCAGGAAACAGGGGAACACCGGGGAGCTGTTTTTT

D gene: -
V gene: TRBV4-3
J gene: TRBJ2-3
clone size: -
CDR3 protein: CASSQDDGQGRDTQYF
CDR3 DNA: TGCGCCAGCAGCCAAGATGATGGGCAGGGAAGAGATACGCAGTATTTT

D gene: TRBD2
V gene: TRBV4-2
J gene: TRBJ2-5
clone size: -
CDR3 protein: CASSPRGGGAFWDQETQYF
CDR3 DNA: TGTGCCAGCAGCCCTCGGGGCGGGGGGGCCTTTTGGGACCAAGAGACCCAGTACTTC

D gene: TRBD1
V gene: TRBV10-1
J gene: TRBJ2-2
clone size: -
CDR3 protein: CASSDRTGFTGELFF
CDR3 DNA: TGCGCCAGCAGTGACCGGACAGGGTTTACCGGGGAGCTGTTTTTT

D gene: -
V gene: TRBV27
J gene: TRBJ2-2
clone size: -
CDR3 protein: CASTKVDTGELFF
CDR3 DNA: TGTGCCAGCACTAAAGTCGACACCGGGGAGCTGTTTTTT

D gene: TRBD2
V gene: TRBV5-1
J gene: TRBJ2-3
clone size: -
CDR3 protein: CASSFGEGTDTQYF
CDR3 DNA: TGCGCCAGCAGCTTTGGGGAGGGGACAGATACGCAGTATTTT

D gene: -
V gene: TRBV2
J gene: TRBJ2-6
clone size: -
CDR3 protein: CASSLQGSGANVLTF
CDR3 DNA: TGTGCCAGCAGTCTACAGGGTTCTGGGGCCAACGTCCTGACTTTC

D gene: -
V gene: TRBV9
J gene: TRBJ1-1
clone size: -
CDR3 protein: CASSGQVGNTEAFF
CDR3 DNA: TGTGCCAGCAGCGGACAAGTCGGGAACACTGAAGCTTTCTTT

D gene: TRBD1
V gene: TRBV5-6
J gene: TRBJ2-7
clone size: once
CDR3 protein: CASSQGQGFYEQYF
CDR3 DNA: TGTGCCAGCAGCCAGGGACAGGGATTTTACGAGCAGTACTTC

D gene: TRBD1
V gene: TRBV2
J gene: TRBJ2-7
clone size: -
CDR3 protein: CASSPQGAREQYF
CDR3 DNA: TGTGCCAGCAGCCCACAGGGGGCGCGGGAGCAGTACTTC

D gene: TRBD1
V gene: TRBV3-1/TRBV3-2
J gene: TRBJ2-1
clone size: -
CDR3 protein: CASRGPGQGLNPNYNEQFF
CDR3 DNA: TGTGCCAGCAGGGGTCCGGGACAGGGGCTTAACCCAAATTACAATGAGCAGTTCTTC

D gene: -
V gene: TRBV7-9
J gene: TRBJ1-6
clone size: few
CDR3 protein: CASSLPQWEAPLHF
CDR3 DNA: TGTGCCAGCAGCTTACCCCAGTGGGAGGCACCCCTCCACTTT

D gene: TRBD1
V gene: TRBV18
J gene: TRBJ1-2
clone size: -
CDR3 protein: CASSPPLGHRGYGYTF
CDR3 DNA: TGTGCCAGCTCACCACCCCTTGGGCACAGGGGCTATGGCTACACCTTC

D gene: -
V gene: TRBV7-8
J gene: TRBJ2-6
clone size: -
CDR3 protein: CASSWNARDGANVLTF
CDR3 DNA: TGTGCCAGCAGCTGGAACGCCAGGGATGGGGCCAACGTCCTGACTTTC

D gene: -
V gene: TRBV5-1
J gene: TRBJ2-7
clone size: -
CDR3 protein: CASSSIPHEGGEQYF
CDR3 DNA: TGCGCCAGCAGCTCCATTCCGCATGAAGGGGGCGAGCAGTACTTC

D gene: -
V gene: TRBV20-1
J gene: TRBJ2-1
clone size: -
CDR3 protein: CSAPGDEQFF
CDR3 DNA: TGCAGTGCCCCAGGGGATGAGCAGTTCTTC

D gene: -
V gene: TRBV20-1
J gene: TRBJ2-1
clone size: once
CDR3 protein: CSASHTWTNEQFF
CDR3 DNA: TGCAGTGCTAGTCATACATGGACTAATGAGCAGTTCTTC

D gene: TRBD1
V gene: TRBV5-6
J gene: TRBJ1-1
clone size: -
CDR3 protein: CASKRDRGGRAFF
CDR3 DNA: TGTGCCAGCAAACGGGACAGGGGAGGCAGGGCTTTCTTT

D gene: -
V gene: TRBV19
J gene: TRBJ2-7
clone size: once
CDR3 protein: CASSILGISYEQYF
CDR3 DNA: TGTGCCAGTAGTATCCTCGGGATCTCCTACGAGCAGTACTTC

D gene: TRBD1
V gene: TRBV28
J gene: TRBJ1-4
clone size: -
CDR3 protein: CASSWAPGQRNEKLFF
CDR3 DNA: TGTGCCAGCAGCTGGGCTCCGGGACAGCGAAATGAAAAACTGTTTTTT

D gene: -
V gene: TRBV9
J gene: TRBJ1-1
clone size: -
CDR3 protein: CASSVAGRGFTEAFF
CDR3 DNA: TGTGCCAGCAGCGTAGCGGGCAGGGGTTTTACTGAAGCTTTCTTT

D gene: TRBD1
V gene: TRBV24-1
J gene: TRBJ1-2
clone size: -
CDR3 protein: CATSEGQGAGSYGYTF
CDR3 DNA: TGTGCCACCAGTGAGGGACAGGGGGCAGGTTCCTATGGCTACACCTTC

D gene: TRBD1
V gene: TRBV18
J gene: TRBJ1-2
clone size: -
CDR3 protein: CASSRDSKTTLVNYGYTF
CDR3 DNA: TGTGCCAGCTCACGGGACAGCAAAACGACCCTCGTCAACTATGGCTACACCTTC

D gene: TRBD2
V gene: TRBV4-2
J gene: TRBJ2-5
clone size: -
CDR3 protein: CASSQDGAGAGTQYF
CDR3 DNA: TGTGCCAGCAGCCAAGACGGAGCGGGGGCCGGGACCCAGTACTTC

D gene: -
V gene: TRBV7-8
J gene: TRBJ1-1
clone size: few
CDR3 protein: CASSLSGTQNTEAFF
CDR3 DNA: TGTGCCAGCAGCTTATCAGGGACACAGAACACTGAAGCTTTCTTT

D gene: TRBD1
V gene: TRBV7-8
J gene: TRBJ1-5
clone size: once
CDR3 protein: CASSLARQGGLYSNQPQHF
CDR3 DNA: TGTGCCAGCAGCTTAGCCAGACAGGGTGGACTCTATAGCAATCAGCCCCAGCATTTT

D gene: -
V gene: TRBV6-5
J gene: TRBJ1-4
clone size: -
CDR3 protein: CASSYSGRITEKLFF
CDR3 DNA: TGTGCCAGCAGTTACTCCGGCAGGATAACCGAAAAACTGTTTTTT

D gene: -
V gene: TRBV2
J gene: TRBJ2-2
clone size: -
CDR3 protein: CASRGQLNTGELFF
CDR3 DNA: TGTGCCAGCAGGGGACAACTGAACACCGGGGAGCTGTTTTTT

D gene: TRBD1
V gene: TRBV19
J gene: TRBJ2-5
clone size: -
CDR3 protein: CASSIGQGGETQYF
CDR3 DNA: TGTGCCAGTAGTATAGGACAGGGTGGAGAGACCCAGTACTTC

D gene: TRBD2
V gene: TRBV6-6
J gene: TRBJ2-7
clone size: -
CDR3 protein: CASGKRGESYEQYF
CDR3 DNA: TGTGCCAGCGGCAAGCGGGGGGAATCATACGAGCAGTACTTC

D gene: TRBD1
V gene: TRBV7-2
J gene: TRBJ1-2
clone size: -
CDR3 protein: CASSFSTGGFNYGYTF
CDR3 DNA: TGTGCCAGCAGCTTCTCGACAGGGGGCTTTAACTATGGCTACACCTTC